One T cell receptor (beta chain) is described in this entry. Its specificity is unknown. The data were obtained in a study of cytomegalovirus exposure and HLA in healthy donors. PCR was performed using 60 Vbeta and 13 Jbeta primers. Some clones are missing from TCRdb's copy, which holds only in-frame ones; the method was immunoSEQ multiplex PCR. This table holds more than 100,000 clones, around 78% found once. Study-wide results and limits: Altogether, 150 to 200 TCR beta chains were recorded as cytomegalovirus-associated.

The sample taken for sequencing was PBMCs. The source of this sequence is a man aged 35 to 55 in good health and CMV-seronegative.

CDR3 in amino acids: CASSKKAQGAYYEQYF. In DNA form, the CDR3 reads TGTGCCAGCAGCAAAAAAGCACAGGGCGCCTACTACGAGCAGTACTTC. The genes are TRBV21-1 and TRBJ2-7; the table's D gene call, TRBD1, was not cross checked with the DNA. TRBV21-1 corresponds to a pseudogene. The CDR3 runs to 16 residues.